The clone carrying this T cell receptor (beta chain) was picked up one time. Its target is not known. Profiling relied on immunoSEQ multiplex PCR, and the TCRdb table lists in-frame clones only, not all of them. This sample yields some 120,000 clones, of which about 87% are seen a single time; 1.5% to 2% belongs to the top ten. V shed 6 bases, J shed 6 bases, and the junction held 3 bases outside the gene matches. The CDR3 sequence is 12 residues long. Germline values: CDR1 MNHNY, CDR2 SVGAGI (reference sequence). The data stem from a study of cytomegalovirus exposure and HLA in healthy donors. Overall study results and limits: Reported performance of the classifier showed diagnosis of cytomegalovirus status with high specificity and sensitivity.

Sequenced material: PBMCs. The TCR comes from a young woman in good health and CMV-seronegative. The chain is built from TRBV6-6 and TRBJ1-1; 8 nucleotides agree with TRBD1. The CDR3 sequence: CASRQDRAEAFF. In nucleotides, the CDR3 is TGTGCCAGCAGACAGGACAGGGCTGAAGCTTTCTTT.